Listed here are 2 T cell receptor beta chains from one sample, sequenced in a study of blood T cell repertoires in COVID-19. The table came from immunoSEQ multiplex PCR; TCRdb's copy has only in-frame clones and leaves some out. Of about 240,000 clones in the sample, more than 80% were seen once. Material for sequencing was peripheral blood. These receptors were taken from a woman older than 75 with COVID-19, enrolled during active disease.

A remark on this clone: Additional DNA sequences in this sample encode the identical CDR3. CDR3: CASSVGGVYGYTF. The CDR3 DNA is TGTGCCAGCAGCGTAGGGGGCGTCTATGGCTACACCTTC. This chain uses TRBV9 with TRBJ1-2, with D tentatively TRBD1 (5 bases). The ends were cut back, 0 bases at V and 4 bases at J, with 7 bases in the middle. The CDR3 runs to 13 residues. Per germline, CDR1 SGDLS and CDR2 YYNGEE. The full variable domain, with the rest looked up from reference TRBV9 and TRBJ1-2, is DSGVTQTPKHLITATGQRVTLRCSPRSGDLSVYWYQQSLDQGLQFLIQYYNGEERAKGNILERFSAQQFPDLHSELNLSSLELGDSALYFCASSVGGVYGYTFGSGTRLTVV.

The chain joins TRBV5-1 to TRBJ2-1; D possibly corresponds to TRBD1 (5 bases). The ends were cut back, 0 bases at V and 0 bases at J, with 10 bases in the middle. This CDR3 has 16 amino acids. The germline V gene has CDR1 SGHRS and CDR2 YFSETQ. The CDR3 protein is CASSLGLGVSYNEQFF. The CDR3 nucleotides are TGCGCCAGCAGCTTGGGGCTAGGGGTCTCCTACAATGAGCAGTTCTTC.